This T cell receptor beta chain was recovered during a study of T cells after yellow fever vaccination. Many counts were recorded for this clonotype. What it binds is unknown. The CDR3 totals 12 residues. Trimming pared 1 base from V and 7 bases from J, leaving 6 bases between. The germline CDR1 and CDR2 sequences are SGHRS and YFSETQ. Universal primer sites and UMIs were introduced during 5'RACE template-switching synthesis of TCR cDNA. Each CDR3 protein gets one entry after TCRdb re-called the 5' RACE reads with MiXCR. The sample comprises hundreds of thousands of distinct CDR3 sequences, about 13% of which are singletons, and about 14% rests with the top ten. Findings and limits, study-wide: In FACS-sorted repertoires, abundant clonotypes from the bulk population could appear as contaminants. Clones from primary vaccination mostly reappeared after the booster (over 95% CD4, around 90% CD8).

The sequenced sample was PBMCs, obtained on the day of the yellow fever booster vaccination. The chain is built from TRBV5-1 and TRBJ2-1; unclear D gene. This receptor was obtained from a man aged 30 to 45 who received the YFV17D yellow fever vaccine. In nucleotides, the CDR3 is TGCGCCAGCAGCTTGATGGGGAATGAGCAGTTCTTC. This sequence encodes CASSLMGNEQFF.